One and the same sample provided the 12 T cell receptor beta chains below, sequenced in a study of radiotherapy plus CTLA-4 blockade in lung cancer. Assay: immunoSEQ multiplex PCR; the TCRdb copy retains only in-frame clones and omits some. The table lists some 50,000 clones, approximately 80% of them singletons, with 2.5% to 4% in the top ten. The sample consisted of peripheral blood, taken from a patient treated with radiotherapy plus ipilimumab. These receptor sequences come from a human donor with non-small cell lung cancer who had a partial response to radiotherapy plus ipilimumab.

This clone appeared a few times. J is TRBJ2-3 and V is TRBV5-4; 9 bases are shared with TRBD2. V was clipped by 0 bases and J by 6 bases; unmatched bases: 5. This CDR3 is 15 amino acids long. CDR1 is SGHNT, CDR2 YYREEE, per germline (reference sequence). This chain's CDR3 is CASSLEGGGADTQYF. DNA for the CDR3: TGTGCCAGCAGCTTGGAGGGCGGGGGGGCCGATACGCAGTATTTT.

Here the CDR3 DNA reads TGTGCCAGCAAACAGGGGGTTGTCACTGAAGCTTTCTTT. Translated, it gives CASKQGVVTEAFF. The chain uses TRBV6-6 and TRBJ1-1; TRBD1 matches at 8 bases. CDR3 length: 13 amino acids. Per germline, CDR1 MNHNY and CDR2 SVGAGI (reference sequence). With V trimmed by 7 bases and J by 4 bases, 5 bases remained unmatched.

The chain carries TRBV14 and TRBJ1-1; possible D gene TRBD1, 5 bases. Germline-derived CDR1 and CDR2 are SGHDN and FVKESK. The germline V and J ends were trimmed by 1 base and 3 bases, with 9 bases remaining between them. This CDR3 has 14 amino acids. The CDR3 DNA is TGTGCCAGCAGCCAAGTGGGGGGGTACACTGAAGCTTTCTTT. Encoded protein: CASSQVGGYTEAFF.

The V and J genes are TRBV18 and TRBJ2-7, with D possibly being TRBD1 (5 bases). The CDR3 totals 13 residues. The germline V and J ends were trimmed by 1 base and 2 bases, with 6 bases remaining between them. Germline V gives CDR1 KGHSH, CDR2 LQKENI. The CDR3 loop reads CASSPQGTYEQYF. The CDR3 nucleotides read TGTGCCAGCTCACCACAGGGGACCTACGAGCAGTACTTC.

The rearrangement joins TRBV5-1 to TRBJ2-2; D may be TRBD1 (6 bases). V lost 1 base and J lost 5, with 6 bases in between. The CDR3 has 13 amino acids. The germline V gene encodes CDR1 SGHRS and CDR2 YFSETQ. The CDR3: CASSLQGTGELFF. In DNA form, the CDR3 reads TGCGCCAGCAGCTTGCAGGGGACCGGGGAGCTGTTTTTT. The full variable domain, in which reference TRBV5-1 and TRBJ2-2 provide the parts outside the CDR3, is KAGVTQTPRYLIKTRGQQVTLSCSPISGHRSVSWYQQTPGQGLQFLFEYFSETQRNKGNFPGRFSGRQFSNSRSEMNVSTLELGDSALYLCASSLQGTGELFFGEGSRLTVL.

The chain links TRBV2 to TRBJ1-6; tentative D call: TRBD1 (5 bases). The CDR3 has 17 residues. Germline V gene lookup returns CDR1 SNHLY and CDR2 FYNNEI. Trimming took off 7 bases at V and 0 bases at J, with 16 bases between the two ends. CDR3 sequence: CASTPEQGPSYNSPLHF. CDR3 in DNA: TGTGCCAGCACGCCCGAGCAGGGCCCCTCCTATAATTCACCCCTCCACTTT.

In DNA, the CDR3 is TGTGCCAGCCAAGGGGGGGTTGGAAACACCATATATTTT. Translating gives CASQGGVGNTIYF. The chain recombines TRBV19 with TRBJ1-3, with D tentatively TRBD1 (6 bases). CDR1 and CDR2 from the germline V gene are LNHDA and SQIVND (reference sequence). This CDR3 contains 13 residues. V was clipped by 9 bases and J by 3 bases, with 12 bases between them.

This chain joins TRBV5-8 and TRBJ1-2; D is unresolved. With 0 bases removed from V and 1 base from J, the gap between germline ends came to 7 bases. Germline loops: CDR1 SGHTS, CDR2 YDEGEE. The CDR3 is 14 residues long. The CDR3 loop reads CASSLVSGNYGYTF. The CDR3 DNA is TGTGCCAGCAGCTTGGTCTCCGGTAACTATGGCTACACCTTC.

This clone was seen more than once but under ten times. The rearrangement joins TRBV5-3 to TRBJ2-7, with D perhaps TRBD2 (6 bases). TRBV5-3 is given ORF status, its function remaining uncertain. Trimming took off 4 bases at V and 1 base at J, with 9 bases between the two ends. This CDR3 is 13 amino acids long. The CDR3 nucleotides are TGTGCCAGAAGCGGGGCGGGGTCCTACGAGCAGTACTTC. Translating gives CARSGAGSYEQYF.

J is TRBJ2-5 and V is TRBV20-1, with D perhaps matching TRBD2 (5 bases). V was cut by 1 base and J by 5 bases, with 5 bases left in between. Germline V gene data show CDR1 as DFQATT and CDR2 as SNEGSKA (reference sequence). The CDR3 has 11 residues. Written as DNA, the CDR3 is TGCAGTGCTAGAGGGAGGGAGACCCAGTACTTC. Translating gives CSARGRETQYF.

The chain uses TRBV5-6 and TRBJ1-1; 8 bases are shared with TRBD1. CDR1 and CDR2 from the germline V gene are SGHDT and YYEEEE. The J segment lost 2 bases and the V segment lost 4 bases, leaving 7 bases of the junction unmatched. The CDR3 consists of 15 residues. CDR3 sequence: CASSDTTGVNTEAFF. The DNA for the CDR3 is TGTGCCAGCAGCGATACGACAGGGGTAAACACTGAAGCTTTCTTT.

This sequence joins TRBV19 and TRBJ1-4; D is unresolved. V shed 7 bases and J shed 3 bases, with 15 bases lying between them. The CDR3 loop spans 15 amino acids. Looked up from germline, CDR1 is LNHDA and CDR2 is SQIVND (reference sequence). CDR3 protein: CASMRTAGANEKLFF. CDR3 coding DNA: TGTGCCAGTATGAGGACCGCCGGGGCTAATGAAAAACTGTTTTTT.